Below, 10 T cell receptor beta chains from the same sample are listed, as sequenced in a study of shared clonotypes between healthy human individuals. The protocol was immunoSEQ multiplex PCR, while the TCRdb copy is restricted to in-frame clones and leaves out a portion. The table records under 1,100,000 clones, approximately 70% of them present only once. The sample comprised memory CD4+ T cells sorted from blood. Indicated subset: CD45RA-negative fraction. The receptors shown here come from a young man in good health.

This chain's CDR3 is CASTQDSSGNTIYF. The CDR3 nucleotides read TGTGCCAGTACCCAGGACAGCTCTGGAAACACCATATATTTT. The V gene is TRBV19, the J gene TRBJ1-3, with a possible D match to TRBD1 (6 bases). CDR3 length equals 14 residues. The germline V gene encodes CDR1 LNHDA and CDR2 SQIVND (reference sequence). Trimming shortened V by 7 bases and J by 0 bases, and 10 bases separated the two germline ends.

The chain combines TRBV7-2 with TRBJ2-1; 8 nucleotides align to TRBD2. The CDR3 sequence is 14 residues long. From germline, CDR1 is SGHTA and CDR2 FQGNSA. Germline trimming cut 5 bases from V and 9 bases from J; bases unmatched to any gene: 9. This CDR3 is CASSPGLAAGEQFF. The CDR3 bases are TGTGCCAGCAGCCCAGGACTAGCCGCGGGTGAGCAGTTCTTC.

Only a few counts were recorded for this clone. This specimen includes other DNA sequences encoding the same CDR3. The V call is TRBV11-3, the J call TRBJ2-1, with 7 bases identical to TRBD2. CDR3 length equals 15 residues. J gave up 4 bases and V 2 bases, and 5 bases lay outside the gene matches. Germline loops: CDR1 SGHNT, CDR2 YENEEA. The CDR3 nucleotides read TGTGCCAGCAGCTTAATGGGGGAGGGGTACAATGAGCAGTTCTTC. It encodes CASSLMGEGYNEQFF.

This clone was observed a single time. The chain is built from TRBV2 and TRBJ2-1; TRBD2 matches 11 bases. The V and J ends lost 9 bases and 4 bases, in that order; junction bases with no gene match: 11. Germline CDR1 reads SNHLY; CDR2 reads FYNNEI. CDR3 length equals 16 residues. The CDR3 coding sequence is TGTGCCAGGTCGAGCGGACTAGCGGGTTTTTACAATGAGCAGTTCTTC. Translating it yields CARSSGLAGFYNEQFF.

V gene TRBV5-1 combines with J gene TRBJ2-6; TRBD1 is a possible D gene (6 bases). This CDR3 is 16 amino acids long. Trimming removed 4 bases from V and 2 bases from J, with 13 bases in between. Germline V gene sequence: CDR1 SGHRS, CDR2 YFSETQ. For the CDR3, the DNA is TGCGCCAGCAGCAAGACAGGTACCCCTGGGGCCAACGTCCTGACTTTC. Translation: CASSKTGTPGANVLTF.

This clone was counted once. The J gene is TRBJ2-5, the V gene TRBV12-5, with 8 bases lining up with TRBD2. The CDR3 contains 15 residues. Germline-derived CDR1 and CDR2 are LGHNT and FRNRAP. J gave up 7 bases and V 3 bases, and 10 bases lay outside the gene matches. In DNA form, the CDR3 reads TGTGCTAGTGGTTTCCCACTAGCGGAGGCGGGGACCCAGTACTTC. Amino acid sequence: CASGFPLAEAGTQYF.

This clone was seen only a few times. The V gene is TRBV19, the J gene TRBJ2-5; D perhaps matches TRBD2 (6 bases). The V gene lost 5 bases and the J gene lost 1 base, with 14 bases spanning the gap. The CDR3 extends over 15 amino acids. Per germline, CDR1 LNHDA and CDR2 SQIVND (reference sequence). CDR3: CASSPDGLSQETQYF. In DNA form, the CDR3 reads TGTGCCAGTAGTCCGGACGGACTATCCCAAGAGACCCAGTACTTC. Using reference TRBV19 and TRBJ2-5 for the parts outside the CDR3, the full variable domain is DGGITQSPKYLFRKEGQNVTLSCEQNLNHDAMYWYRQDPGQGLRLIYYSQIVNDFQKGDIAEGYSVSREKKESFPLTVTSAQKNPTAFYLCASSPDGLSQETQYFGPGTRLLVL.

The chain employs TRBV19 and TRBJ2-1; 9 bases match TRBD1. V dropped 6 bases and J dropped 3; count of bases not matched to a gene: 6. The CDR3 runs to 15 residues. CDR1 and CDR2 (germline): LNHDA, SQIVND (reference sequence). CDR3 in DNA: TGTGCCAGTAGCGTACAGGGGGCGCTCTACAATGAGCAGTTCTTC. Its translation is CASSVQGALYNEQFF.

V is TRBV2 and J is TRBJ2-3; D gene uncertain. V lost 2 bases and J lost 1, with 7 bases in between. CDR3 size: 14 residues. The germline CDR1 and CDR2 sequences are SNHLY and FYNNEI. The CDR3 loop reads CASSELWGTDTQYF. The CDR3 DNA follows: TGTGCCAGCAGTGAACTTTGGGGCACAGATACGCAGTATTTT.

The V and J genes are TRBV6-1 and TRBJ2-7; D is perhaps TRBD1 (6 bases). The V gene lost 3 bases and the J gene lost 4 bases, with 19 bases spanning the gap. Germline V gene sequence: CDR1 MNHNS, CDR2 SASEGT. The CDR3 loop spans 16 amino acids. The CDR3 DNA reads TGTGCCAGCAGTGAGGAACAGGGATATTGGCCGTACGAGCAGTACTTC. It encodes CASSEEQGYWPYEQYF.